This TCR beta chain was recovered during a study of blood T cells in healthy people across ages. This clonotype has only a few counts. In terms of origin and age, donors were healthy Caucasian individuals from Russia aged about 6 to 90. This CDR3 has 17 amino acids. Trimming removed 8 bases from V and 0 bases from J, with 17 bases in between. CDR1 and CDR2 (germline): MDHEN, SYDVKM. The use of a sample-barcoded 5' primer and a J-beta primer mix characterized a second PCR of about 6 to 11 cycles. Each CDR3 protein is one row after TCRdb ran MiXCR on the 5' RACE reads. Among fewer than 800,000 distinct CDR3 sequences listed, over 20% were seen once.

This sequence joins TRBV28 and TRBJ2-6; D is possibly TRBD2 (5 bases). Sequencing was performed on blood. This clonotype was obtained from a man between 70 and 80 years old in good health. The CDR3 DNA follows: TGTGCCAGCGGGCCACCCGGGGTAGACTCTGGGGCCAACGTCCTGACTTTC. Encoded protein: CASGPPGVDSGANVLTF.